The 15 T cell receptor beta chains below come from one sample, sequenced in a study of blood T cell repertoires in COVID-19 (dated by TCRdb to the early 2020s). Libraries were made using the immunoSEQ multiplex PCR assay. As stored in TCRdb, this immuneACCESS dataset retains in-frame rearrangements with V and J assigned. A fraction of the clones does not appear; measured against another copy, unresolved V genes explain less than half of the discrepancy, and the remainder lacks a known reason. In this sample the table shows under 550,000 clones, about 87% of which occur a single time. The top ten constitute around 0.92% of the sample. Sequencing was carried out using peripheral blood. These receptors came from a man aged 18 to 30 with COVID-19, enrolled during active disease.

The chain carries TRBV15 and TRBJ1-4; D gene unclear. This CDR3 region has 15 residues. Trimming left V 4 bases short and J 0 bases short, with 9 bases between. CDR1 is LNHNV, CDR2 YYDKDF, per germline (reference sequence). CDR3: CATSILLATNEKLFF. The CDR3 DNA follows: TGTGCCACCAGCATACTTCTTGCAACTAATGAAAAACTGTTTTTT.

The V gene is TRBV10-3, the J gene TRBJ1-5; unclear D gene. Per the germline V gene, CDR1 is ENHRY and CDR2 is SYGVKD. Trimming left V 8 bases short and J 3 bases short, with 11 bases between. CDR3 length: 13 amino acids. The CDR3: CAIATVDNQPQHF. CDR3 DNA: TGTGCCATCGCTACAGTCGACAATCAGCCCCAGCATTTT.

V gene TRBV15 combines with J gene TRBJ2-1; maybe TRBD1 (6 bases). This CDR3 comprises 16 residues. The V gene's germline CDR1 is LNHNV and CDR2 YYDKDF (reference sequence). Trimming left V 0 bases short and J 6 bases short, with 15 bases between. The CDR3 sequence: CATSRDGQGNPNEQFF. CDR3 nucleotides: TGTGCCACCAGCAGAGATGGGCAGGGGAACCCCAATGAGCAGTTCTTC.

The chain joins TRBV7-2 to TRBJ2-5; D perhaps matches TRBD2 (5 bases). V was trimmed by 1 base and J by 6 bases, leaving 21 bases between them. Looked up from germline, CDR1 is SGHTA and CDR2 is FQGNSA. The CDR3 covers 17 residues. The CDR3 spells CASSLVFRGAHGQTQYF. The CDR3, as DNA: TGTGCCAGCAGCTTAGTATTTCGGGGAGCCCATGGGCAGACCCAGTACTTC.

This chain connects TRBV19 to TRBJ1-4; the D is unclear. Germline V gene data show CDR1 as LNHDA and CDR2 as SQIVND (reference sequence). The CDR3 covers 14 residues. V was cut by 5 bases and J by 0 bases, with 7 bases left in between. CDR3 in amino acids: CASSAQSTNEKLFF. In DNA form, the CDR3 reads TGTGCCAGTAGTGCACAGTCAACTAATGAAAAACTGTTTTTT.

The V and J genes are TRBV19 and TRBJ2-7, with TRBD2 identical over 12 bases. Germline CDR1 and CDR2: LNHDA and SQIVND (reference sequence). Unmatched junction bases numbered 7, after V lost 7 bases and J lost 6 bases. The CDR3 totals 14 residues. The CDR3 DNA is TGTGCCAGTAAGACTAGCGGGAGAGGGGGCGAGCAGTACTTC. Translating it yields CASKTSGRGGEQYF.

The chain carries TRBV7-9 and TRBJ1-1; 9 bases match TRBD1. The CDR3 has 16 amino acids. Looked up from germline, CDR1 is SEHNR and CDR2 is FQNEAQ (reference sequence). The junction had 9 bases not matched to a gene; V was cut back by 1 base and J by 6 bases. CDR3 in DNA: TGTGCCAGCAGCTTAGTGTGGGGGGGACAGGGAGCTGAAGCTTTCTTT. Its translation is CASSLVWGGQGAEAFF.

The table lists this clone with a few counts. The J gene is TRBJ2-7, the V gene TRBV14; TRBD1 matches at 7 bases. The length of the CDR3 is 16 residues. The germline V gene has CDR1 SGHDN and CDR2 FVKESK. V gave up 3 bases and J gave up 0 bases; unmatched junction bases: 8. In nucleotides, the CDR3 is TGTGCCAGCAGCCATCCGACAGGGCCAAACTCCTACGAGCAGTACTTC. This translates into CASSHPTGPNSYEQYF.

V gene TRBV6-5 combines with J gene TRBJ2-1; D gene unclear. Germline values: CDR1 MNHEY, CDR2 SVGAGI. The germline V and J ends were trimmed by 6 bases and 7 bases, with 16 bases remaining between them. The CDR3 extends over 14 amino acids. The CDR3 DNA follows: TGTGCCAGCAGCGTTCAACCTACAGTAAATGAGCAGTTCTTC. This encodes CASSVQPTVNEQFF.

The chain is built from TRBV7-6 and TRBJ2-1, with TRBD2 matching over 11 bases. The CDR3 is 18 residues long. The germline CDR1 and CDR2 sequences are SGHVS and FNYEAQ. The trim removed 0 bases at V and 2 bases at J, leaving 6 bases unmatched. The CDR3 nucleotides read TGTGCCAGCAGCTTAGCTTCGACTAGCGGGGCACCCTACAATGAGCAGTTCTTC. It yields the protein CASSLASTSGAPYNEQFF.

The V call is TRBV19, the J call TRBJ2-1; 7 nucleotides align to TRBD1. The CDR3 covers 16 residues. The germline CDR1 and CDR2 sequences are LNHDA and SQIVND (reference sequence). The V and J ends lost 1 base and 1 base, in that order; junction bases with no gene match: 4. The DNA for the CDR3 is TGTGCCAGTAGTATAGGTAACAGGGGTTCCTACAATGAGCAGTTCTTC. As protein: CASSIGNRGSYNEQFF.

This chain connects TRBV10-1 to TRBJ2-1; D is unclear. Germline assignment: CDR1 WNHNN and CDR2 SYGVQD (reference sequence). The V and J ends lost 1 base and 4 bases respectively, with 8 bases between them. The CDR3 covers 14 residues. The CDR3 region is CASSEYSWYNEQFF. DNA of the CDR3: TGCGCCAGCAGTGAGTACTCATGGTACAATGAGCAGTTCTTC.

V usage is TRBV21-1 and J usage is TRBJ1-2; TRBD1 is the table's D call, not checked against the DNA. TRBV21-1 is a known pseudogene. This CDR3 spans 17 amino acids. CDR3 sequence (DNA): TGTGCCAGCAGCACGAGATATCAAACAGGGGAAGGATATGGCTACACCTTC. It is translated as CASSTRYQTGEGYGYTF.

The chain links TRBV3-1 (or the pseudogene TRBV3-2) to TRBJ2-5; 7 positions agree with TRBD1. CDR1 and CDR2 from the germline V gene are LGHDT and YNNKEL (reference sequence). The CDR3 runs 14 residues. After removal of 4 bases from V and 2 bases from J, the junction contained 4 bases not matched to a gene. The CDR3 region has the DNA TGTGCCAGCAGCCCACAGGGGTATCAAGAGACCCAGTACTTC. Its protein product is CASSPQGYQETQYF.

The chain links TRBV5-1 to TRBJ2-7, with 9 bases fitting TRBD1. The V gene's germline CDR1 is SGHRS and CDR2 YFSETQ. V lost 4 bases and J lost 7; bases outside the gene matches: 12. The CDR3 sequence is 15 residues long. CDR3 sequence: CASSPDRGQLGEQYF. In DNA form, the CDR3 reads TGCGCCAGCAGCCCGGACAGGGGACAACTGGGGGAGCAGTACTTC.